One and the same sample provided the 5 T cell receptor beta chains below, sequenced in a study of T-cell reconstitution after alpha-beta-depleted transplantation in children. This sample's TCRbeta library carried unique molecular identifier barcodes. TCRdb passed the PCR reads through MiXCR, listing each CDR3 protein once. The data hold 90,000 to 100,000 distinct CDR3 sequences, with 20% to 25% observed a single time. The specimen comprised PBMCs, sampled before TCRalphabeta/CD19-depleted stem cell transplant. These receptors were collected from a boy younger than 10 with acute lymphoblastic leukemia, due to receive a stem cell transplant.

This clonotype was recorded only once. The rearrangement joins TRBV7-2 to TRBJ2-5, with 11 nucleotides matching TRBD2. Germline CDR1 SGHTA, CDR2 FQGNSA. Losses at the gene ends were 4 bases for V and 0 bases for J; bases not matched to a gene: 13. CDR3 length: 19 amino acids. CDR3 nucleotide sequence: TGTGCCAGCAGCTCTACCGCCGGGACTAGCGGAACGTACCAAGAGACCCAGTACTTC. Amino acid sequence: CASSSTAGTSGTYQETQYF.

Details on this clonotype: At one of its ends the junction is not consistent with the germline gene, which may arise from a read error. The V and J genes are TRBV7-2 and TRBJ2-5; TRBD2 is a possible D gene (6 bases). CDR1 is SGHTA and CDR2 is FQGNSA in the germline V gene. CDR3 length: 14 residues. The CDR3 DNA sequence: TGTGCCAGCAGCTTAGTAGCGGACCAACAGACCCAGTACTTC. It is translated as CASSLVADQQTQYF. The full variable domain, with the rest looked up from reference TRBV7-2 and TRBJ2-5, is GAGVSQSPSNKVTEKGKDVELRCDPISGHTALYWYRQSLGQGLEFLIYFQGNSAPDKSGLPSDRFSAERTGGSVSTLTIQRTQQEDSAVYLCASSLVADQQTQYFGPGTRLLVL.

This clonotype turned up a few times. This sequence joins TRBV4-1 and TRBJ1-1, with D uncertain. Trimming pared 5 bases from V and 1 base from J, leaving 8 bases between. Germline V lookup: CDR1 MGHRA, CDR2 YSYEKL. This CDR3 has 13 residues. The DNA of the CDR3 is TGCGCCAGCAGCAAGAACAGGAACACTGAAGCTTTCTTT. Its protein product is CASSKNRNTEAFF.

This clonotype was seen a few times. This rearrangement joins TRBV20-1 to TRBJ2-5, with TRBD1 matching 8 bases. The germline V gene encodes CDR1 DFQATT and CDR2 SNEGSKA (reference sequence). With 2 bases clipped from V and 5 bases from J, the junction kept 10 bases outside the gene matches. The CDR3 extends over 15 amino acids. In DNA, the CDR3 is TGCAGTGCTAGATCGGTGTCAGGGGGCTGGGAGACCCAGTACTTC. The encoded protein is CSARSVSGGWETQYF.

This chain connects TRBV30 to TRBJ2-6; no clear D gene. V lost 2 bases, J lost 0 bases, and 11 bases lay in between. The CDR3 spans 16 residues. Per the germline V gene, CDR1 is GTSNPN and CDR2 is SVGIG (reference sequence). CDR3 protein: CAWSPRFASGANVLTF. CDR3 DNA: TGTGCCTGGAGTCCCCGGTTTGCCTCTGGGGCCAACGTCCTGACTTTC.